Listed below are T cell receptor beta chains from one sample, sequenced in a study of blood T cells in healthy people across ages. MiXCR was run by TCRdb on the 5' RACE reads, yielding one entry per CDR3 protein. The table includes 500,000 to 700,000 distinct CDR3 sequences, roughly 31% detected once. Sequencing was done on a sample of blood. The receptor source for this set is a woman older than 75 in good health. The conserved cysteine and the conserved F or W are not part of the CDR3 here.

v_call	j_call	cdr3_aa
TRBV6-1	TRBJ2-3	ASRNTDRQY
TRBV29-1	TRBJ2-3	SVRSTDTQY
TRBV7-7	TRBJ2-1	ASSEQGAVEQF
TRBV11-2	TRBJ2-5	ASSFTSGTLQETQY
TRBV7-2	TRBJ2-7	ASSFDLAGGGLHYEQY
TRBV28	TRBJ2-5	ASSGQETRY
TRBV20-1	TRBJ2-7	SARDWDRGCSYEQY
TRBV12-3/TRBV12-4	TRBJ2-7	ASSSVAGINEQY
TRBV9	TRBJ2-1	ASSPGQASNEQF
TRBV7-2	TRBJ1-3	ASSRSSSGNTIY
TRBV6-2/TRBV6-3	TRBJ1-2	ASSESPSYGYT
TRBV10-3	TRBJ1-2	AISESLFPPNYGYT
TRBV20-1	TRBJ2-1	SALNLAGVMDEQF
TRBV7-3	TRBJ2-1	ASSSVETGMGAYNEQF
TRBV6-5	TRBJ2-6	ASSYGGGISGANVLT
TRBV9	TRBJ2-1	ASSVVTGPTNEQF
TRBV7-9	TRBJ1-5	ASSLGITANQPQH
TRBV5-1	TRBJ1-2	ASALKGGDYGYT
TRBV6-2/TRBV6-3	TRBJ1-6	ASSYSGQGLGAINSPLH
TRBV7-2	TRBJ2-1	ASSLVVEPYNEQF
TRBV20-1	TRBJ2-5	SAQGGETQY
TRBV12-3/TRBV12-4	TRBJ2-1	ASSPTRTPGNEQF